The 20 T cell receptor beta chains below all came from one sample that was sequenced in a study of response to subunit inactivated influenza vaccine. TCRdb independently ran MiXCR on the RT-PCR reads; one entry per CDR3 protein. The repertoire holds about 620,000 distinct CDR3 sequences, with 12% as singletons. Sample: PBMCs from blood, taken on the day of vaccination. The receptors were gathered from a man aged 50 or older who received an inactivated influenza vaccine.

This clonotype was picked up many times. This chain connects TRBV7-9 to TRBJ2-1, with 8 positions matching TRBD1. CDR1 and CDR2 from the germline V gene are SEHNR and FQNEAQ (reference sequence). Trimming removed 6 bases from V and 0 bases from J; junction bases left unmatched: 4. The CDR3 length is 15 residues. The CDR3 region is CASRRDRSSYNEQFF. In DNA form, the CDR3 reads TGTGCCAGCAGAAGGGACAGGAGCTCCTACAATGAGCAGTTCTTC.

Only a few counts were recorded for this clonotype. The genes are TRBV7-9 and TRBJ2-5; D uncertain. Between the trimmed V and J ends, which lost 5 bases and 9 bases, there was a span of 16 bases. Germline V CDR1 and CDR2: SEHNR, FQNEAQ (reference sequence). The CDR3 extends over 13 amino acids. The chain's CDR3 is CASSISGRVAQYF. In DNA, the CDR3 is TGTGCCAGCAGCATAAGTGGACGGGTGGCCCAGTACTTC.

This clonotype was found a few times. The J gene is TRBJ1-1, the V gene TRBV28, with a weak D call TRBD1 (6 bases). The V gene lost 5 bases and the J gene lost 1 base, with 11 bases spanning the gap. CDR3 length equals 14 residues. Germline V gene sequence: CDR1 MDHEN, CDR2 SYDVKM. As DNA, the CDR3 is TGTGCCAGCAGTCTTATGACAGGGAACACTGAAGCTTTCTTT. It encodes CASSLMTGNTEAFF.

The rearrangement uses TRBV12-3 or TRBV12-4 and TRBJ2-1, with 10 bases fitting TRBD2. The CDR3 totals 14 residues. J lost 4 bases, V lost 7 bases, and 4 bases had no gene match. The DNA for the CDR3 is TGTGCCAGCAACGAGACTAGCGGGTACAATGAGCAGTTCTTC. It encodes CASNETSGYNEQFF.

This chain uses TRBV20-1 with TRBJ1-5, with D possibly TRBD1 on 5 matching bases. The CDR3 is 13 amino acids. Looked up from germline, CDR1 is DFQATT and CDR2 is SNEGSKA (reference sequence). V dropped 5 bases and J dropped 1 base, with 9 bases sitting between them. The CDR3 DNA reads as TGCAGTGCTGGGGGGGTCAGCAATCAGCCCCAGCATTTT. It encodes CSAGGVSNQPQHF.

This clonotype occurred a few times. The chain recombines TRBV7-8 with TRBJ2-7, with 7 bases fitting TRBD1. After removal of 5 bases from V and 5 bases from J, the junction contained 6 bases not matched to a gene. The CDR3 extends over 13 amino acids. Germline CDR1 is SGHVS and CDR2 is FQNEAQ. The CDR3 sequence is CASSPGTANEQYF. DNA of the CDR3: TGTGCCAGCAGCCCCGGGACAGCTAACGAGCAGTACTTC.

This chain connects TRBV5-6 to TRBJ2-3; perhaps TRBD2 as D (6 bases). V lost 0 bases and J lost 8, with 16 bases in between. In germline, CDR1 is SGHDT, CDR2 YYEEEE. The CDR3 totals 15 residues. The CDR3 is CASSLAGGGDFTQYF. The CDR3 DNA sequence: TGTGCCAGCAGCTTGGCTGGGGGAGGTGATTTTACGCAGTATTTT.

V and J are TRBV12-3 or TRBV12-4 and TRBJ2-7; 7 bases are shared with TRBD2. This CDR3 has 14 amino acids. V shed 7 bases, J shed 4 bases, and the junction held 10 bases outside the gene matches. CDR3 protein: CASTRAGVGYEQYF. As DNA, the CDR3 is TGTGCCAGCACGCGGGCGGGAGTGGGGTACGAGCAGTACTTC.

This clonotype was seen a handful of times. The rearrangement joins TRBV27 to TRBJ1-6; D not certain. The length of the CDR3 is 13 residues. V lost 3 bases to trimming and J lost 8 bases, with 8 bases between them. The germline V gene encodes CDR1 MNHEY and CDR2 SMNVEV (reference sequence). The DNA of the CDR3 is TGTGCCAGCAGTTTCGGCGGGTATTCACCCCTCCACTTT. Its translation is CASSFGGYSPLHF.

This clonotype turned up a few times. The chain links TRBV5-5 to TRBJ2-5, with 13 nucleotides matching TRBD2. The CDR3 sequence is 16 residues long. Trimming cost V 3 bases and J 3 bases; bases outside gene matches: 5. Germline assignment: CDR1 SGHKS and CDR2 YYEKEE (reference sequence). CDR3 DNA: TGTGCCAGCAGCTCCCCGGGACTAGCGGGGAAAGAGACCCAGTACTTC. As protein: CASSSPGLAGKETQYF.

CDR3 DNA: TGTGCCAGCAGTTACGGGACCTCATACTACAATGAGCAGTTCTTC. Encoded protein: CASSYGTSYYNEQFF. This sequence joins TRBV6-2 or TRBV6-3 and TRBJ2-1; D may be TRBD1 or TRBD2 (5 bases each). Trimming stripped 2 bases from V and 3 bases from J, with 11 bases between. This CDR3 contains 15 residues. From germline, CDR1 is MNHEY and CDR2 SVGEGT.

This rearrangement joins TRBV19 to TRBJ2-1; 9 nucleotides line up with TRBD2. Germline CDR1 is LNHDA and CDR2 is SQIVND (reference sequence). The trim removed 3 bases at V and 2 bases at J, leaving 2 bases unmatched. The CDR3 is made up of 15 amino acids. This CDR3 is CASSIERGAYNEQFF. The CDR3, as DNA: TGTGCCAGTAGTATTGAGCGGGGGGCCTACAATGAGCAGTTCTTC. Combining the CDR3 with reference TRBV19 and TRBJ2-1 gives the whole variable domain DGGITQSPKYLFRKEGQNVTLSCEQNLNHDAMYWYRQDPGQGLRLIYYSQIVNDFQKGDIAEGYSVSREKKESFPLTVTSAQKNPTAFYLCASSIERGAYNEQFFGPGTRLTVL.

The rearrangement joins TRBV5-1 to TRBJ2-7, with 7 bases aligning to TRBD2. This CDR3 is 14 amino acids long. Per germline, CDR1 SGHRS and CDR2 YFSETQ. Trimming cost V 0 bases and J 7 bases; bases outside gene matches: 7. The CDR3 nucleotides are TGCGCCAGCAGCTTGGGGGGGGGAAAAAGGGAGCAGTACTTC. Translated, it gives CASSLGGGKREQYF.

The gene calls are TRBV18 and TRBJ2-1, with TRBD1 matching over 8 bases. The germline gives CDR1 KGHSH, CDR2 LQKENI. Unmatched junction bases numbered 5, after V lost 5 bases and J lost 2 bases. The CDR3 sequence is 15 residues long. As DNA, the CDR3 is TGTGCCAGCTCAATCAGGGGGCTGCCCTACAATGAGCAGTTCTTC. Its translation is CASSIRGLPYNEQFF.

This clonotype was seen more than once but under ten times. The CDR3 DNA is TGTGCCAGCAGCCCCCTCACAGGGCCCCGCACCTCCTACGAGCAGTACTTC. It is translated as CASSPLTGPRTSYEQYF. The chain couples TRBV11-2 to TRBJ2-7, with D perhaps matching TRBD1 (6 bases). Germline V gene lookup returns CDR1 SGHAT and CDR2 FQNNGV. This CDR3 comprises 17 residues. Trimming left V 5 bases short and J 0 bases short, with 20 bases between.

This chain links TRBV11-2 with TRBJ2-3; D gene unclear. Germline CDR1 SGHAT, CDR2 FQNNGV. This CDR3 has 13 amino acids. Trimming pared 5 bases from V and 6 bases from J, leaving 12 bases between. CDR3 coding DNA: TGTGCCAGCAGCCCACGGGTCTACGATACGCAGTATTTT. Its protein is CASSPRVYDTQYF.

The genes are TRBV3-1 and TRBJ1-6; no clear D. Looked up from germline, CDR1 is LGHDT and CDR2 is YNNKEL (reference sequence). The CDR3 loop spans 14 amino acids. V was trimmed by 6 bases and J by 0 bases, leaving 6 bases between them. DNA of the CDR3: TGTGCCAGCAGACGGAGCTCCTATAATTCACCCCTCCACTTT. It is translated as CASRRSSYNSPLHF.

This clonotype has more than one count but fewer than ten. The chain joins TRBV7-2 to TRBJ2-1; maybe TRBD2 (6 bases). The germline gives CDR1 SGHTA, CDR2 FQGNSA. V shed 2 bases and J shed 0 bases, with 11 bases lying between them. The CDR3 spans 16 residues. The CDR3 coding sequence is TGTGCCAGCAGCTTATATAGCGGTAGCTCCTACAATGAGCAGTTCTTC. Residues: CASSLYSGSSYNEQFF.

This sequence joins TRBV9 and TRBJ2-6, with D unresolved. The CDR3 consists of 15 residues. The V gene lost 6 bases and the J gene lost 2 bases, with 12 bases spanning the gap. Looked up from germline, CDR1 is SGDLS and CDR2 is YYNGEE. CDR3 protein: CASTKEPTGANVLTF. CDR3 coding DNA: TGTGCCAGCACCAAAGAACCGACTGGGGCCAACGTCCTGACTTTC. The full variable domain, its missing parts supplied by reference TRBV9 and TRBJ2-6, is DSGVTQTPKHLITATGQRVTLRCSPRSGDLSVYWYQQSLDQGLQFLIQYYNGEERAKGNILERFSAQQFPDLHSELNLSSLELGDSALYFCASTKEPTGANVLTFGAGSRLTVL.

The CDR3 region has the DNA TGTGCCAGCAGCGCCGGAAGGACCAGGGACAGGGGGAACACTGAAGCTTTCTTT. This gives the protein CASSAGRTRDRGNTEAFF. The chain links TRBV11-1 to TRBJ1-1; 10 nucleotides align to TRBD1. J gave up 1 base and V 5 bases, and 13 bases lay outside the gene matches. The CDR3 extends over 18 amino acids. Germline values: CDR1 SGHAT, CDR2 FQDESV (reference sequence).